The clone carrying this TCR beta chain has a handful of counts. Its target is not known. Both 60 Vbeta primers and 13 Jbeta primers went into the PCR. The protocol was immunoSEQ multiplex PCR, while the TCRdb copy is restricted to in-frame clones and leaves out a portion. The sample lists under 250,000 clones, approximately 82% seen once, with 3.5% to 4% in the top ten. The V gene end was trimmed by 7 bases and the J gene end by 8 bases; junction bases not matched to a gene: 14. There are 15 residues in the CDR3. CDR1 and CDR2 from the germline V gene are SGHRS and YFSETQ. The data derive from a study of cytomegalovirus exposure and HLA in healthy donors. Points from the study as a whole: Most TCR sequences showed up rarely, but some public TCRs showed up in many donors.

The J gene is TRBJ1-4, the V gene TRBV5-1; 7 positions agree with TRBD1. The specimen sequenced was PBMCs. The clonotype comes from a male donor in good health and CMV-seronegative. The CDR3 here is CASRTLTGVVEKLFF. CDR3 nucleotides: TGCGCCAGCCGAACTTTAACAGGGGTCGTGGAAAAACTGTTTTTT. The full variable domain, rest sourced from reference TRBV5-1 and TRBJ1-4, is KAGVTQTPRYLIKTRGQQVTLSCSPISGHRSVSWYQQTPGQGLQFLFEYFSETQRNKGNFPGRFSGRQFSNSRSEMNVSTLELGDSALYLCASRTLTGVVEKLFFGSGTQLSVL.